The 4 T cell receptor beta chains in this list originate from one sample, sequenced in a study of OX40 agonist ivuxolimab in advanced cancers. Sequencing used immunoSEQ multiplex PCR; TCRdb keeps in-frame clones, though not all of them. The table lists fewer than 25,000 clones, 70% to 90% of them singletons, with 34% in the top ten. The sequencing here drew on CD4+ or CD8+ T cells sorted from blood, taken in a trial of the OX40 agonist ivuxolimab. Receptors were obtained from an adult with an advanced solid tumor such as melanoma, head and neck, liver or kidney cancer.

This chain's CDR3 is CASSLSFRSRETQYF. The CDR3 DNA reads TGTGCCAGCAGCTTGAGTTTCAGGTCCCGAGAGACCCAGTACTTC. The V gene is TRBV5-6, the J gene TRBJ2-5; D gene unclear. The CDR3 sequence is 15 residues long. The germline V and J ends were trimmed by 1 base and 4 bases, with 14 bases remaining between them. The V gene's germline CDR1 is SGHDT and CDR2 YYEEEE.

The gene calls are TRBV6-6 and TRBJ2-1; no reliable D call. V lost 5 bases, J lost 3 bases, and 14 bases lay in between. The CDR3 is 15 residues long. Germline V gene sequence: CDR1 MNHNY, CDR2 SVGAGI (reference sequence). CDR3 sequence reads: CASSRPRGFYNEQFF. CDR3 in DNA: TGTGCCAGCAGTCGACCCCGAGGTTTCTACAATGAGCAGTTCTTC.

This sequence joins TRBV10-3 and TRBJ1-1; D might be TRBD1 (5 bases). The germline CDR1 and CDR2 sequences are ENHRY and SYGVKD. There are 15 residues in the CDR3. Trimming took 3 bases from V and 0 from J, leaving 11 bases between them. The chain's CDR3 is CAISDREYLNTEAFF. In DNA form, the CDR3 reads TGTGCCATCAGTGACAGGGAATATCTGAACACTGAAGCTTTCTTT.

The chain links TRBV7-2 to TRBJ2-3; TRBD2 matches 10 bases. J gave up 2 bases and V 4 bases, and 9 bases lay outside the gene matches. The CDR3 consists of 17 residues. Per germline, CDR1 SGHTA and CDR2 FQGNSA. This chain's CDR3 is CASSSKREGLVTDTQYF. The CDR3 nucleotides are TGTGCCAGCAGCTCTAAGCGGGAGGGCCTTGTCACAGATACGCAGTATTTT.